This TCR beta chain was profiled in a study of OX40 agonist ivuxolimab in advanced cancers. This CDR3 comprises 13 residues. V lost 8 bases, J lost 10 bases, and 15 bases lay in between. Germline-derived CDR1 and CDR2 are MNHEY and SVGAGI. Profiled with immunoSEQ multiplex PCR; TCRdb holds only in-frame clones, not every one. The data show some 44,000 clones, roughly nine tenths seen once. The V and J genes are TRBV6-5 and TRBJ2-6, with a possible D match to TRBD2 (6 bases). The material was CD4+ or CD8+ T cells sorted from blood, obtained in a trial of the OX40 agonist ivuxolimab. The clonotype originates from an adult with an advanced solid tumor such as melanoma, head and neck, liver or kidney cancer. CDR3 in amino acids: CASALWRGNVLTF. CDR3 in DNA: TGTGCCAGCGCCCTCTGGAGGGGAAACGTCCTGACTTTC.